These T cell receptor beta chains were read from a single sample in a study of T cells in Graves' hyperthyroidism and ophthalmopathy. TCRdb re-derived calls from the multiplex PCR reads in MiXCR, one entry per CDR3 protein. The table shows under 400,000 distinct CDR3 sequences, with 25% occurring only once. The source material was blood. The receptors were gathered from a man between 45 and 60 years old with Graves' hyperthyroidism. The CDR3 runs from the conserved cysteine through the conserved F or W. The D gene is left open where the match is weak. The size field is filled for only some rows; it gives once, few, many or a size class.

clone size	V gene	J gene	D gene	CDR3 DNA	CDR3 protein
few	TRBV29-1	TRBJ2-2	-	TGCAGCGTACAGGGACCCGGGGAGCTGTTTTTT	CSVQGPGELFF
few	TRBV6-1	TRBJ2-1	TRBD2	TGTGCCAGCAGTGAAGAATGGGAGGGCGGGTGGAATGAGCAGTTCTTC	CASSEEWEGGWNEQFF
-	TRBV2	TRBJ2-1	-	TGTGCCAGCAGTGAATCTAGAGAATTTAACAATGAGCAGTTCTTC	CASSESREFNNEQFF
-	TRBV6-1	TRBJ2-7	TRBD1	TGTGCCAGCAGTCGTCGGGACAGGGGGCGGGAGCAGTACTTC	CASSRRDRGREQYF
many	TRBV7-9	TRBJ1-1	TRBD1	TGTGCCAGCAGGGGACAGGAGAACACTGAAGCTTTCTTT	CASRGQENTEAFF
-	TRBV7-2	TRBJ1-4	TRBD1	TGTGCCAGCAGTCGCGGGACAGGGGTAAATGAAAAACTGTTTTTT	CASSRGTGVNEKLFF
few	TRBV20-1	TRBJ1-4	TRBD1	TGCAGTGCTAGTAGGGGGCCCAGGGCTAAAAATGAAAAACTGTTTTTT	CSASRGPRAKNEKLFF
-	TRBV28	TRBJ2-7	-	TGTGCCAGCAGTTTATTGGGGGAAAGCGACGAGCAGTACTTC	CASSLLGESDEQYF
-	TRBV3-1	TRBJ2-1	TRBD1	TGTGCCAGCAGCCAACTCACTCGGGACAGGGTAAAGAGGGGGTTCAATGAGCAGTTCTTC	CASSQLTRDRVKRGFNEQFF
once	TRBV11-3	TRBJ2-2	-	TGTGCCAGCAGCTTGCGGGAACTGAACACCGGGGAGCTGTTTTTT	CASSLRELNTGELFF
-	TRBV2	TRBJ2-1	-	TGTGCCAGCAGGGCGTCTAGCCCGAGCTCCTACAATGAGCAGTTCTTC	CASRASSPSSYNEQFF
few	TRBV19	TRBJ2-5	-	TGTGCCAGTAGAGGAGGGGGATGGGGTGAGACCCAGTACTTC	CASRGGGWGETQYF
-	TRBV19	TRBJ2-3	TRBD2	TGTGCCAGTAGTGCGACCGGGACTAACACAGATACGCAGTATTTT	CASSATGTNTDTQYF
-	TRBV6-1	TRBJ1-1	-	TGTGCCAGCACCCAGGTGATGAACACTGAAGCTTTCTTT	CASTQVMNTEAFF
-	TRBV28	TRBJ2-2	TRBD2	TGTGCCAGCAGTTTATCCCTCGGGGCGAGCGGGATGAACACCGGGGAGCTGTTTTTT	CASSLSLGASGMNTGELFF
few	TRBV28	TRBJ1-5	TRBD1	TGTGCCAGCAGCGCTCGGGACAGGGGTTATCAGCCCCAGCATTTT	CASSARDRGYQPQHF
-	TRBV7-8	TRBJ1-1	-	TGTGCCAGCAGCTTAGCTTCAGGGAAGACTGAAGCTTTCTTT	CASSLASGKTEAFF
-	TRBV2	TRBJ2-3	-	TGTGCCAGCAGGCAGGGTACTGCACTGACGCAGTATTTT	CASRQGTALTQYF
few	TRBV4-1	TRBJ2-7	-	TGCGCCAGCAGCCAAGGGCCGGGTTACGAGCAGTACTTC	CASSQGPGYEQYF
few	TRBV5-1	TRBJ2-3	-	TGCGCCAGCAGCGTAGGAGTTGCGGGATGGACAGATACGCAGTATTTT	CASSVGVAGWTDTQYF
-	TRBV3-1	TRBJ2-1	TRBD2	TGTGCCAGCAGCACCGGGACTAGCGGGAGGGCCGGTAAAGATGAGCAGTTCTTC	CASSTGTSGRAGKDEQFF
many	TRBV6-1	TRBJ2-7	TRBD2	TGTGCCAGCGCTACTAGCGGGACCTCCTACGAGCAGTACTTC	CASATSGTSYEQYF
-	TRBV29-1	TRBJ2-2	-	TGCAGCGTCGCCGGGACAATGGGACTTAACACCGGGGAGCTGTTTTTT	CSVAGTMGLNTGELFF
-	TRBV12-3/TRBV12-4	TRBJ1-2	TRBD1	TGTGCCAGCAGGCCGGGACAGGGAACAGAAGGCTACACCTTC	CASRPGQGTEGYTF
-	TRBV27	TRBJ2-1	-	TGTGCCAGCAGTTTAGGGACACCTTACAATGAGCAGTTCTTC	CASSLGTPYNEQFF
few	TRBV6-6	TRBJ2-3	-	TGTGCCAGCAGTTACTCGTGGGGCACAGATACGCAGTATTTT	CASSYSWGTDTQYF
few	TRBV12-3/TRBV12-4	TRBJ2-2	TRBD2	TGTGCCAGCAGTCCGGGACTAGCGGGAGTCCCAGCCGGGGAGCTGTTTTTT	CASSPGLAGVPAGELFF
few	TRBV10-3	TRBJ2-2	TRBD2	TGTGCCATTGAGCGTAGCGGGAGCCAGCGTTCCGGGGAGCTGTTTTTT	CAIERSGSQRSGELFF
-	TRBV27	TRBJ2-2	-	TGTGCCAGCAGTTTAGGGAGACAGACCGGGGAGCTGTTTTTT	CASSLGRQTGELFF
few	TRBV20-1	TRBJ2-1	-	TGCAGTGCTCCTTCAGACGTGTATGAGCAGTTCTTC	CSAPSDVYEQFF
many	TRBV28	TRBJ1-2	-	TGTGCCAGCAGTTTATTATGGACTTATGGCTACACCTTC	CASSLLWTYGYTF
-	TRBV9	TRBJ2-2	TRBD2	TGTGCCAGCAGCGCCACTAGCGGGATAACCGGGGAGCTGTTTTTT	CASSATSGITGELFF
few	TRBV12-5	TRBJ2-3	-	TGTGCTAGTGGTTTTGGGACCGGCAGTGCGCAGTATTTT	CASGFGTGSAQYF
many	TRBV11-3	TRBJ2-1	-	TGTGCCAGCAGCTTAGAGGCCCTCGGACGCAATGAGCAGTTCTTC	CASSLEALGRNEQFF
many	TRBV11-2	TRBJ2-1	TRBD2	TGTGCCAGCAGCCCAAGCGTAGGGACAGGGAGACTAGCGGGAGCTGAGCAGTTCTTC	CASSPSVGTGRLAGAEQFF
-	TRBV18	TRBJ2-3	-	TGTGCCAGCTCACCACTTCTCTCAGATACGCAGTATTTT	CASSPLLSDTQYF
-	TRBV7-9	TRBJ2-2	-	TGTGCCAGCAGCGACCAGCAAAGGAACACCGGGGAGCTGTTTTTT	CASSDQQRNTGELFF
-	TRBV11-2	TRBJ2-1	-	TGTGCCAGCAGCTTAGGGGGGCCAGGGACCCTAAATGAGCAGTTCTTC	CASSLGGPGTLNEQFF
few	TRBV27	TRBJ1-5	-	TGTGCCAGCAGTTTCGAGGGATTAAACAATCAGCCCCAGCATTTT	CASSFEGLNNQPQHF
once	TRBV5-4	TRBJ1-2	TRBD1	TGTGCCAGCAGCCCGAGACAGGGGGGGAACTATGGCTACACCTTC	CASSPRQGGNYGYTF
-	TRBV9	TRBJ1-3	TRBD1	TGTGCCAGCAACAGGGGAGGCTATGGAAACACCATATATTTT	CASNRGGYGNTIYF
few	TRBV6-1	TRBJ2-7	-	TGTGCCAGCAGTGGGGGTAACTACGAGCAGTACTTC	CASSGGNYEQYF
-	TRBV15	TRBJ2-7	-	TGTGCCACCAGCAGAGAAATCTCCTACGAGCAGTACTTC	CATSREISYEQYF
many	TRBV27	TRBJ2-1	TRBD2	TGTGCCAGCGTAAAGGGGGTAGCGGGGGACAATGAGCAGTTCTTC	CASVKGVAGDNEQFF
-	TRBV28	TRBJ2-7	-	TGTGCCAGCAGCCACCCTCTGGGCAGGTTATACGAGCAGTACTTC	CASSHPLGRLYEQYF
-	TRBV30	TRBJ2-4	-	TGTGCCTGGGGGGACGGTGCAGACATTCAGTACTTC	CAWGDGADIQYF
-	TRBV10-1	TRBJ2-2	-	TGCGCCAGCAGTGGATCCGGGGAGCTGTTTTTT	CASSGSGELFF
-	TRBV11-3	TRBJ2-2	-	TGTGCCAGCAGCTTCACAGAGAACACCGGGGAGCTGTTTTTT	CASSFTENTGELFF
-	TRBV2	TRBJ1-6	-	TGTGCCACCTCCCCGAATGGACGGATCGTTGAACCCCTCCACTTT	CATSPNGRIVEPLHF
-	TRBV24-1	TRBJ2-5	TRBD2	TGTGCCACCAGTGATTATCTTCCTAGCGGGGGGGCCCTGGAGACCCAGTACTTC	CATSDYLPSGGALETQYF
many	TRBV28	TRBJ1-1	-	TGTGCCAGCATAGTAGGGGGGATGAACACTGAAGCTTTCTTT	CASIVGGMNTEAFF
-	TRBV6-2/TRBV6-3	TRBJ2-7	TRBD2	TGTGCCAGCAGTTACTCTCGACTAGCGGGAGACTACGAGCAGTACTTC	CASSYSRLAGDYEQYF
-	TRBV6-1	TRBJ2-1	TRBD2	TGTGCCAGCAGCCCTCAAGCGGGAGCGACAATCGAGCGGTTCTTC	CASSPQAGATIERFF
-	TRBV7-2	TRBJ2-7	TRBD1	TGCGCCAGCAACCCTGGACAGGCTACCTACGAGCAGTACTTC	CASNPGQATYEQYF
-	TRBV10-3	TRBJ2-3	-	TGTGCCATCAGTGACCCTCGCTCAGATACGCAGTATTTT	CAISDPRSDTQYF
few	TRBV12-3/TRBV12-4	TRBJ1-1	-	TGTGCCAGCAGGAAAAGGGACACGGGAGGATTGGCTTTCTTT	CASRKRDTGGLAFF
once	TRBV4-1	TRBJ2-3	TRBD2	TGCGCCAGCAGCCAGGTGATAGCGGGAGTTCGTCCTAGCACAGATACGCAGTATTTT	CASSQVIAGVRPSTDTQYF